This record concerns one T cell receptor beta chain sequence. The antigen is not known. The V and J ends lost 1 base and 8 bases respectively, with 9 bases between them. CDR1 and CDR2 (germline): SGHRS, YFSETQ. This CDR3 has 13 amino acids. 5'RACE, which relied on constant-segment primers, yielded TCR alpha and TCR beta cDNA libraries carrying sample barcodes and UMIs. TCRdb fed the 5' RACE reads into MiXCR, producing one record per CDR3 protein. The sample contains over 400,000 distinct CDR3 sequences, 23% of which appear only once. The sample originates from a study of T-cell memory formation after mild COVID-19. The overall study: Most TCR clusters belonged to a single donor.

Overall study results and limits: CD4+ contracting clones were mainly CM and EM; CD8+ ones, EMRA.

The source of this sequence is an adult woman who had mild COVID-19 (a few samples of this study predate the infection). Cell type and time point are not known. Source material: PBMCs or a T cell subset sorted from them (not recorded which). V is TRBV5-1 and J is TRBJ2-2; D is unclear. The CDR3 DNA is TGCGCCAGCAGCTTGAATTTCGGGGGGGAGCTGTTTTTT. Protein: CASSLNFGGELFF.